This T cell receptor beta chain appears in the sequencing data of a study of T cells in Graves' hyperthyroidism and ophthalmopathy. Points from the study as a whole: Among thyroid clonotypes expanded above 0.001, most also appeared in blood. Model predictions of ophthalmopathy came a median around 6.5 months before onset.

With regard to this clonotype: What it binds is not known.

CDR3 size: 16 residues. V trimming: 4 bases; J trimming: 3 bases; junction bases outside the gene matches: 8. Looked up from germline, CDR1 is SNHLY and CDR2 is FYNNEI. RNA transcripts were the template for amplifying TCR beta CDR3 regions. TCR CDR3 regions were first amplified by RT-PCR with HTBI primers. Using its own MiXCR run on the multiplex PCR reads, TCRdb lists one record per CDR3 protein. Seen here are 480,000 or so distinct CDR3 sequences, approximately 15% observed once, and the top ten hold 15% to 20%. The receptor's source is a woman between 18 and 29 years old with Graves' hyperthyroidism. Specimen: blood. The chain has TRBV2 and TRBJ2-3; 9 bases agree with TRBD2. The CDR3 DNA is TGTGCCAGCAGTGTGCGTCTAGCGGGACCAACAGATACGCAGTATTTT. This gives the protein CASSVRLAGPTDTQYF.